These 12 T cell receptor beta chains share one sample of origin, sequenced in a study of Graves' ophthalmopathy and Graves' hyperthyroidism. Amplifying from RNA transcripts, the study obtained TCR beta CDR3 regions. HTBI primers were employed in first-round RT-PCR, then a second-round multiplex PCR followed. TCRdb re-called the multiplex PCR reads through MiXCR, storing one row per CDR3 protein. The repertoire holds some 250,000 distinct CDR3 sequences, 40% to 50% seen once, with around 43% in the top ten. The sample consisted of peripheral blood. The receptors come from an adult man with Graves' ophthalmopathy.

The chain combines TRBV12-3 or TRBV12-4 with TRBJ2-5; possibly TRBD2 for D (6 bases). V was cut by 7 bases and J by 5 bases, with 26 bases left in between. CDR3 length equals 17 residues. The CDR3 protein is CASTDGGNGQPRETQYF. The DNA of the CDR3 is TGTGCCAGCACTGACGGAGGGAACGGTCAGCCCCGGGAGACCCAGTACTTC.

There are a few counts of this clonotype. The gene calls are TRBV7-3 and TRBJ2-5; the match to TRBD2 covers 7 bases. The length of the CDR3 is 16 residues. V lost 2 bases, J lost 0 bases, and 6 bases stayed unmatched. Germline V gene data show CDR1 as SGHTA and CDR2 as FQGTGA. The CDR3 here is CASSLSGGANQETQYF. CDR3 nucleotide sequence: TGTGCCAGCAGCTTATCGGGGGGAGCGAACCAAGAGACCCAGTACTTC.

There are a few counts of this clonotype. The V gene is TRBV12-3 or TRBV12-4, the J gene TRBJ1-1; weak D call: TRBD1 (5 bases). The CDR3 is 14 amino acids. V was cut by 3 bases and J by 6 bases, with 14 bases left in between. The CDR3 sequence is CASSLGRVRAEAFF. The CDR3 DNA sequence: TGTGCCAGCAGTTTGGGCAGGGTGAGGGCTGAAGCTTTCTTT.

The CDR3: CASRVGTEAFF. The CDR3 bases are TGTGCCAGCCGAGTAGGGACAGAGGCTTTCTTT. The V gene is TRBV2, the J gene TRBJ1-1, with 7 bases fitting TRBD1. The CDR3 is made up of 11 amino acids. J gave up 11 bases and V 8 bases, and 8 bases lay outside the gene matches. CDR1 and CDR2 from the germline V gene are SNHLY and FYNNEI. The full variable domain, with the rest looked up from reference TRBV2 and TRBJ1-1, is EPEVTQTPSHQVTQMGQEVILRCVPISNHLYFYWYRQILGQKVEFLVSFYNNEISEKSEIFDDQFSVERPDGSNFTLKIRSTKLEDSAMYFCASRVGTEAFFGQGTRLTVV.

In its sample, this clonotype was seen a few times. The chain links TRBV20-1 to TRBJ1-6; D call uncertain. CDR1 is DFQATT and CDR2 is SNEGSKA in the germline V gene (reference sequence). CDR3 size: 15 residues. Between the trimmed V and J ends, which lost 1 base and 11 bases, there was a span of 18 bases. The CDR3 is CSARGPTAPRAPLHF. The CDR3 coding sequence is TGCAGTGCTAGAGGCCCGACGGCCCCAAGGGCACCCCTCCACTTT.

This clonotype was observed a handful of times. The CDR3 here is CASSTGTGANYGYTF. In DNA, the CDR3 is TGTGCCAGCAGTACCGGGACAGGGGCTAACTATGGCTACACCTTC. The V gene is TRBV12-3 or TRBV12-4, the J gene TRBJ1-2, with TRBD1 identical over 10 bases. The CDR3 is made up of 15 amino acids. V lost 5 bases, J lost 0 bases, and 3 bases stayed unmatched.

The V call is TRBV2, the J call TRBJ2-5; D possibly corresponds to TRBD1 (6 bases). Trimming pared 5 bases from V and 4 bases from J, leaving 14 bases between. Germline CDR1 and CDR2: SNHLY and FYNNEI. The CDR3 has 14 residues. The CDR3 bases are TGTGCCAGCAGTTCCACACAGGGTACAGAGACCCAGTACTTC. Translated, it gives CASSSTQGTETQYF.

This clonotype came up a few times. V and J are TRBV7-2 and TRBJ1-5; maybe TRBD1 (5 bases). V was shortened by 1 base and J by 7 bases, with 14 bases between the two germline ends. Looked up from germline, CDR1 is SGHTA and CDR2 is FQGNSA. This CDR3 has 15 residues. The CDR3 loop is CASSLVPRAGQPQHF. CDR3 bases: TGTGCCAGCAGCTTAGTGCCCAGGGCGGGACAGCCCCAGCATTTT.

This clonotype was detected ten times or more. The chain recombines TRBV20-1 with TRBJ1-1, with D hard to call. Germline lookup yields CDR1 DFQATT and CDR2 SNEGSKA (reference sequence). Deletions cut 3 bases from V and 3 bases from J, with 17 bases between. The CDR3 is 15 residues long. The chain's CDR3 is CSASASGSAYTEAFF. CDR3 nucleotide sequence: TGCAGTGCTAGTGCTTCGGGATCAGCATACACTGAAGCTTTCTTT.

This sequence joins TRBV2 and TRBJ2-7, with 7 bases lining up with TRBD2. This CDR3 contains 14 residues. V shed 6 bases, J shed 0 bases, and the junction held 5 bases outside the gene matches. Germline V gene data show CDR1 as SNHLY and CDR2 as FYNNEI. The CDR3 coding sequence is TGTGCCAGCAGCGAGCGGGGTTTCTCCTACGAGCAGTACTTC. This encodes CASSERGFSYEQYF.

This clonotype was seen a handful of times. V usage is TRBV11-2 and J usage is TRBJ1-2; weak D call: TRBD1 (5 bases). Germline V gives CDR1 SGHAT, CDR2 FQNNGV. Trimming removed 5 bases from V and 3 bases from J, with 13 bases in between. This CDR3 spans 14 amino acids. The CDR3 DNA reads as TGTGCCAGCAGCCACCTAGGACACTACTATGGCTACACCTTC. Translation gives CASSHLGHYYGYTF. Supplemented by reference TRBV11-2 and TRBJ1-2, the full variable domain reads EAGVAQSPRYKIIEKRQSVAFWCNPISGHATLYWYQQILGQGPKLLIQFQNNGVVDDSQLPKDRFSAERLKGVDSTLKIQPAKLEDSAVYLCASSHLGHYYGYTFGSGTRLTVV.

The rearrangement uses TRBV7-2 and TRBJ2-7; D is unclear. The germline V and J ends were trimmed by 8 bases and 0 bases, with 11 bases remaining between them. The germline gives CDR1 SGHTA, CDR2 FQGNSA. The CDR3 contains 13 residues. The CDR3 loop reads CASCPGNSYEQYF. The CDR3 bases are TGTGCCAGCTGCCCAGGAAACTCCTACGAGCAGTACTTC.